The 16 T cell receptor beta chains presented below share a single source sample, sequenced in a study of OX40 agonist ivuxolimab in advanced cancers. Clones were sequenced by immunoSEQ multiplex PCR, and TCRdb holds only the in-frame ones, with some missing. The table shows 52,000 or so clones, with over 80% occurring only once. This specimen was CD4+ or CD8+ T cells sorted from blood, taken in a trial of the OX40 agonist ivuxolimab. These receptors came from an adult with an advanced solid tumor such as melanoma, head and neck, liver or kidney cancer.

J is TRBJ1-2 and V is TRBV9, with a tentative D call TRBD1 (5 bases). V gave up 4 bases and J gave up 4 bases, with 11 bases separating them. The CDR3 extends over 13 amino acids. Germline V lookup: CDR1 SGDLS, CDR2 YYNGEE. CDR3 nucleotide sequence: TGTGCCAGCAGCCCCCGGGGCATCTATGGCTACACCTTC. Translated: CASSPRGIYGYTF.

The chain combines TRBV27 with TRBJ1-3; D is perhaps TRBD1 (6 bases). V was trimmed by 3 bases and J by 2 bases, leaving 8 bases between them. The germline CDR1 and CDR2 sequences are MNHEY and SMNVEV (reference sequence). This CDR3 has 14 residues. The CDR3 loop reads CASSFGGPGNTIYF. For the CDR3, the DNA is TGTGCCAGCAGTTTCGGGGGCCCTGGAAACACCATATATTTT.

In its sample, this clone was seen once. The genes are TRBV4-3 and TRBJ1-2; D remains unclear. The CDR3 has 15 residues. The V gene lost 0 bases and the J gene lost 2 bases, with 10 bases spanning the gap. From germline, CDR1 is LGHNA and CDR2 YSLEER. Written as DNA, the CDR3 is TGCGCCAGCAGCCAAGAGATCAAGGAGAACTATGGCTACACCTTC. Its protein product is CASSQEIKENYGYTF.

A note on this clone: Mismatch with germline at one junction end may stem from a read error. V is TRBV28 and J is TRBJ2-1, with D perhaps matching TRBD2 (6 bases). Per the germline V gene, CDR1 is MDHEN and CDR2 is SYDVKM. The CDR3 length is 14 residues. The CDR3 coding sequence is TGTGCCAGCAGTTTTATTGGGCAACGGGGGAAAACGGTCTTC. Its translation is CASSFIGQRGKTVF.

The chain carries TRBV5-4 and TRBJ2-4, with TRBD2 matching 7 bases. This CDR3 contains 16 residues. From germline, CDR1 is SGHNT and CDR2 YYREEE (reference sequence). The trim removed 0 bases at V and 3 bases at J, leaving 6 bases unmatched. The CDR3 reads CASSLGREGGKNIQYF. The CDR3 coding sequence is TGTGCCAGCAGCTTGGGGAGGGAGGGAGGCAAAAACATTCAGTACTTC.

The chain is built from TRBV5-4 and TRBJ2-5, with 7 bases fitting TRBD2. The CDR3 is 16 amino acids. Germline V CDR1 and CDR2: SGHNT, YYREEE (reference sequence). The J segment lost 1 base and the V segment lost 0 bases, leaving 6 bases of the junction unmatched. CDR3 in amino acids: CASSLVGGGLQETQYF. In nucleotides, the CDR3 is TGTGCCAGCAGCTTGGTTGGGGGGGGACTCCAAGAGACCCAGTACTTC.

The chain employs TRBV4-3 and TRBJ1-2; D possibly corresponds to TRBD1 (5 bases). This CDR3 contains 13 residues. Germline assignment: CDR1 LGHNA and CDR2 YSLEER. V shed 1 base and J shed 8 bases, with 11 bases lying between them. In DNA, the CDR3 is TGCGCCAGCAGCCAAGGGGGGGTTAAAGGCTACACCTTC. It specifies CASSQGGVKGYTF.

The CDR3 reads CATSRGRTEAYIEQYF. The CDR3 DNA follows: TGTGCCACCAGCAGAGGGAGGACGGAGGCCTATATAGAGCAGTACTTC. J is TRBJ2-7 and V is TRBV15; D might be TRBD2 (5 bases). Germline V gene lookup returns CDR1 LNHNV and CDR2 YYDKDF (reference sequence). V gave up 1 base and J gave up 7 bases, with 20 bases separating them. CDR3 length: 16 amino acids. The full variable domain, completed using reference TRBV15 and TRBJ2-7, is DAMVIQNPRYQVTQFGKPVTLSCSQTLNHNVMYWYQQKSSQAPKLLFHYYDKDFNNEADTPDNFQSRRPNTSFCFLDIRSPGLGDTAMYLCATSRGRTEAYIEQYFGPGTRLTVT.

The chain couples TRBV5-1 to TRBJ2-1; 9 nucleotides line up with TRBD1. The CDR3 consists of 16 residues. The germline V gene has CDR1 SGHRS and CDR2 YFSETQ. The trim removed 4 bases at V and 2 bases at J, leaving 7 bases unmatched. CDR3 residues: CASSLQQGAPYNEQFF. In DNA form, the CDR3 reads TGCGCCAGCAGCCTCCAACAGGGGGCACCCTACAATGAGCAGTTCTTC. Complete variable domain (other parts from reference TRBV5-1 and TRBJ2-1): KAGVTQTPRYLIKTRGQQVTLSCSPISGHRSVSWYQQTPGQGLQFLFEYFSETQRNKGNFPGRFSGRQFSNSRSEMNVSTLELGDSALYLCASSLQQGAPYNEQFFGPGTRLTVL.

The chain carries TRBV10-2 and TRBJ2-1; no reliable D call. V was shortened by 3 bases and J by 7 bases, with 16 bases between the two germline ends. Germline CDR1 reads WSHSY; CDR2 reads SAAADI. The CDR3 sequence is 15 residues long. In DNA form, the CDR3 reads TGCGCCAGCAGTGACAGTCCTTCCCCGCTAAATGAGCAGTTCTTC. Translation gives CASSDSPSPLNEQFF.

The gene calls are TRBV4-1 and TRBJ1-5, with unresolved D. CDR3 length: 13 amino acids. Trimming shortened V by 3 bases and J by 5 bases, and 8 bases separated the two germline ends. Germline-derived CDR1 and CDR2 are MGHRA and YSYEKL. In nucleotides, the CDR3 is TGCGCCAGCAGCCAGGAACAGTATCAGCCCCAGCATTTT. Protein sequence: CASSQEQYQPQHF.

The CDR3 here is CASSERVNSYEQYF. The CDR3 nucleotides are TGTGCCAGCAGTGAAAGGGTCAATAGCTACGAGCAGTACTTC. The J gene is TRBJ2-7, the V gene TRBV2; D not resolved. Germline CDR1 is SNHLY and CDR2 is FYNNEI. There are 14 residues in the CDR3. V shed 2 bases and J shed 3 bases, with 11 bases lying between them.

The genes are TRBV2 and TRBJ2-6; 11 bases agree with TRBD1. The V gene end was trimmed by 5 bases and the J gene end by 4 bases; junction bases not matched to a gene: 7. The CDR3 runs 17 residues. Germline CDR1 is SNHLY and CDR2 is FYNNEI. CDR3 loop: CASSPGQGAGGANVLTF. In nucleotides, the CDR3 is TGTGCCAGCAGTCCAGGACAGGGGGCAGGAGGGGCCAACGTCCTGACTTTC.

This clone was observed a few times. V usage is TRBV30 and J usage is TRBJ1-1; D is ambiguous. With 0 bases removed from V and 3 bases from J, the gap between germline ends came to 8 bases. This CDR3 has 13 residues. CDR1 and CDR2 (germline): GTSNPN, SVGIG (reference sequence). The CDR3 protein is CAWSVGLDTEAFF. CDR3 coding DNA: TGTGCCTGGAGTGTGGGGTTGGACACTGAAGCTTTCTTT. The full variable domain, in which reference TRBV30 and TRBJ1-1 provide the parts outside the CDR3, is SQTIHQWPATLVQPVGSPLSLECTVEGTSNPNLYWYRQAAGRGLQLLFYSVGIGQISSEVPQNLSASRPQDRQFILSSKKLLLSDSGFYLCAWSVGLDTEAFFGQGTRLTVV.

The CDR3 DNA sequence: TGCGCCAGCAGCTATGACCGGGACAGGGATTCACCCCTCCACTTT. Its protein is CASSYDRDRDSPLHF. The V gene is TRBV4-1, the J gene TRBJ1-6, with 9 positions matching TRBD1. Trimming removed 5 bases from V and 8 bases from J; junction bases left unmatched: 7. Germline V gene sequence: CDR1 MGHRA, CDR2 YSYEKL. The CDR3 contains 15 residues.

This clone was detected only a few times. For the CDR3, the DNA is TGTGCCACCAGCGGCCAGGGGCATCAGCCCCAGCATTTT. Its protein product is CATSGQGHQPQHF. V is TRBV15 and J is TRBJ1-5, with a weak D call TRBD1 (6 bases). The CDR3 is 13 amino acids. CDR1 and CDR2 (germline): LNHNV, YYDKDF (reference sequence). Between the trimmed V and J ends, which lost 5 bases and 5 bases, there was a span of 10 bases.